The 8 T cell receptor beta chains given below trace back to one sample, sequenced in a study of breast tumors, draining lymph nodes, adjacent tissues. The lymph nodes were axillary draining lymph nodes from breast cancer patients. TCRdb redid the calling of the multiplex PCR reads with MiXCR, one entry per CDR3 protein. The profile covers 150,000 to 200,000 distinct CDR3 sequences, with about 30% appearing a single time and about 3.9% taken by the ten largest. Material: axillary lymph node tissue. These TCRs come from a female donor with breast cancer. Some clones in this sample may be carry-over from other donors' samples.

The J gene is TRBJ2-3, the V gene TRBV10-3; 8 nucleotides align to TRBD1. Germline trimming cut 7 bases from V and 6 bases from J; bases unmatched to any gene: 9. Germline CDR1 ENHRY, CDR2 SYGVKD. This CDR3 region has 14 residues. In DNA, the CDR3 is TGTGCCATCACCCCGGACAGGGAAGGGGATACGCAGTATTTT. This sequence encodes CAITPDREGDTQYF.

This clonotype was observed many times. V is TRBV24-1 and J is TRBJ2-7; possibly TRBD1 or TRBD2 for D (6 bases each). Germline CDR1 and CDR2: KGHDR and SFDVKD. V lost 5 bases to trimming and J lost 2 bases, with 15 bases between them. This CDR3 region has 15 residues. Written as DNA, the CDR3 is TGTGCCACCAGTGTTGGGTCGGGGGCTACCTACGAGCAGTACTTC. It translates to CATSVGSGATYEQYF.

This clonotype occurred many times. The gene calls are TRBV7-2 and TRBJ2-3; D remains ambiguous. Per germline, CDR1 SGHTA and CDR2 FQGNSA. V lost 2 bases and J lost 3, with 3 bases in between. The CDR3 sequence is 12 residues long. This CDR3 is CASSLRTDTQYF. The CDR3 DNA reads TGTGCCAGCAGCTTACGAACAGATACGCAGTATTTT.

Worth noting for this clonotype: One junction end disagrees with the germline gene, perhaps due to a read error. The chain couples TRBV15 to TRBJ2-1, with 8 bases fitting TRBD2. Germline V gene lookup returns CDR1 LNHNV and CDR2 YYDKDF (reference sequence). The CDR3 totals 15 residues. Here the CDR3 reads CATSRESGSRNGQFF. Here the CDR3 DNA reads TGTGCCACCAGCAGGGAGAGCGGGAGTCGAAATGGGCAGTTCTTC.

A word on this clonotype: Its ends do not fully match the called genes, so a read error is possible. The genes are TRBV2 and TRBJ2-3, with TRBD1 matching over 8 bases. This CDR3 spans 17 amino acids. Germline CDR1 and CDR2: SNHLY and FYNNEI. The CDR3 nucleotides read TGTGTCAGCAGTGAAAGGCAGGGGGCCAGGGGAGCAGATACGCAGTATTTT. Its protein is CVSSERQGARGADTQYF.

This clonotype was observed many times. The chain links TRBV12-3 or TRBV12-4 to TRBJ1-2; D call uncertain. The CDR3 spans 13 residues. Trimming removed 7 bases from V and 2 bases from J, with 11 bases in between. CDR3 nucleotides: TGTGCCAGCATTCTAAACTACAACTATGGCTACACCTTC. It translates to CASILNYNYGYTF.

The CDR3, as DNA: TGTGCCAGCAGCTCCTCCGGGACAGGGGGCGGCCTTTACTCTGGGGCCAACGTCCTGACTTTC. This encodes CASSSSGTGGGLYSGANVLTF. The V call is TRBV7-9, the J call TRBJ2-6; the match to TRBD1 covers 12 bases. This CDR3 has 21 residues. Germline V gene sequence: CDR1 SEHNR, CDR2 FQNEAQ (reference sequence). The trim removed 4 bases at V and 0 bases at J, leaving 13 bases unmatched.

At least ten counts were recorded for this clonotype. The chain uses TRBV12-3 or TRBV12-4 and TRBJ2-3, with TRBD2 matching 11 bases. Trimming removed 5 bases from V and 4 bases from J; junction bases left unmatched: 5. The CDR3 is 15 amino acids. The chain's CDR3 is CASSIQLAGADTQYF. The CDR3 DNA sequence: TGTGCCAGCAGTATACAACTAGCGGGGGCAGATACGCAGTATTTT.